This entry describes one TCR beta chain. The CDR3 extends over 14 amino acids. The J segment lost 3 bases and the V segment lost 5 bases, leaving 6 bases of the junction unmatched. The V gene's germline CDR1 is SGHRS and CDR2 YFSETQ. These data come from a study of blood T cell repertoires in COVID-19. Study-level background: PBMCs, B-cell-depleted T cells, or T cells provided the cDNA or gDNA that made up the material.

The assay was immunoSEQ multiplex PCR, and TCRdb's table has in-frame clones only and misses some. The table records under 150,000 clones, roughly 85% of them present only once. This sequence originates from a woman aged 55-69 years with COVID-19, enrolled during active disease. The sequencing input was peripheral blood. This chain connects TRBV5-1 to TRBJ1-2; TRBD1 agrees at 8 bases. DNA of the CDR3: TGCGCCAGCAGTCGGACAGGGTCTGACTATGGCTACACCTTC. Translated: CASSRTGSDYGYTF. The full variable domain, its missing parts supplied by reference TRBV5-1 and TRBJ1-2, is KAGVTQTPRYLIKTRGQQVTLSCSPISGHRSVSWYQQTPGQGLQFLFEYFSETQRNKGNFPGRFSGRQFSNSRSEMNVSTLELGDSALYLCASSRTGSDYGYTFGSGTRLTVV.